This TCR beta chain was profiled in a study of T cell responses to AZD1222 COVID-19 vaccine. Findings of the study overall: Rises in breadth and depth of Spike-specific TCRs came after two AZD1222 doses. Clonal diversity was possibly underestimated, and the donors were mostly white British, with more females. Repertoire sampling was restricted to post-peak T cell response timepoints. Reports indicate that nearly half of spike-specific TCRs are directed at unmutated variant regions.

For this clone: Its specificity is not known.

The CDR3 is 13 residues long. V dropped 0 bases and J dropped 9 bases, with 11 bases sitting between them. Here immunoSEQ multiplex PCR was the method, and the copy in TCRdb shows in-frame clones only, minus some. This sample has around 120,000 clones, with roughly 90% found just once. The rearrangement links TRBV12-3 or TRBV12-4 to TRBJ2-5, with D maybe TRBD1 (6 bases). The sample here was peripheral blood, taken on day 0 of AZD1222 vaccination. The receptor comes from an adult in good health. CDR3 amino acids: CASSLAQSGAQYF. In DNA, the CDR3 is TGTGCCAGCAGTTTAGCGCAGTCAGGGGCCCAGTACTTC.